This entry concerns a single T cell receptor beta chain. Its target is unknown. MiXCR, run by TCRdb on the 5' RACE reads, gives a single entry per CDR3 protein. The sample lists just over 500,000 distinct CDR3 sequences, less than 25% occurring once. The germline V and J ends were trimmed by 1 base and 2 bases, with 10 bases remaining between them. Germline lookup yields CDR1 SGHDT and CDR2 YYEEEE. The CDR3 covers 15 residues. This sample is drawn from a study of identical twins. Study-wide points: The models gave estimates that fell short of the out-of-frame TCR alpha sharing seen in monozygotic twins. Fewer insertions characterized abundant cord blood beta clonotypes, whereas memory repertoires showed none.

These data were also filed under a second study, of T cells expressing NK-cell markers. That source adds: Sequenced donors, eight in total, included seven who were HCMV-seropositive and one who was seronegative. These same clonotypes (in a handful of donors) also led the CD3+CD56-NKG2C+ fraction.

This chain connects TRBV5-6 to TRBJ1-5; D may be TRBD1 (5 bases). Material for sequencing was CD4+ T cells sorted from blood. The source is a woman under 30 in good health. CDR3 sequence reads: CASSLRGRGNQPQHF. The CDR3 nucleotides read TGTGCCAGCAGCTTGCGGGGCAGGGGCAATCAGCCCCAGCATTTT.